This T cell receptor (beta chain) was captured by sequencing in a study of shared clonotypes between healthy human individuals. The germline gives CDR1 PRHDT, CDR2 FYEKMQ (reference sequence). V was trimmed by 1 base and J by 4 bases, leaving 10 bases between them. The CDR3 consists of 14 residues. With regard to this clone: Its antigen is unidentified.

The study's findings and limits: Clonotype sharing levels among donors were expected to vary with sequencing depth.

Replicate PCRs run on sorted subsets employed approximately 200 ng DNA, 25,000 to 35,000 T cell genomes. The repertoire was sequenced with immunoSEQ multiplex PCR; TCRdb's copy has only in-frame clones and lacks some. The sample has about 980,000 clones; less than 85% are singletons. The sequencing input was memory CD4+ T cells sorted from blood. Stated subset: CD45RA-negative fraction. J is TRBJ2-5 and V is TRBV13, with D possibly matching TRBD2 (6 bases). This receptor was identified in a man in his late teens or twenties in good health. The DNA of the CDR3 is TGTGCCAGCAGCTTAGCGGGAGTGATAGAGACCCAGTACTTC. This gives the protein CASSLAGVIETQYF. Looking up the rest from reference TRBV13 and TRBJ2-5 gives the full variable domain: AAGVIQSPRHLIKEKRETATLKCYPIPRHDTVYWYQQGPGQDPQFLISFYEKMQSDKGSIPDRFSAQQFSDYHSELNMSSLELGDSALYFCASSLAGVIETQYFGPGTRLLVL.